A single sample is the source of the 26 T cell receptor beta chains below, sequenced in a study of cytomegalovirus exposure and HLA in healthy donors. Vbeta (60) and Jbeta (13) primers were used in the PCR. Assay used: immunoSEQ multiplex PCR; TCRdb lists only in-frame clones, some missing. This sample has 200,000 to 250,000 clones; approximately 70% occur once, and the top ten carry 1.8%. Sequencing was done on a sample of PBMCs. Receptors originate from a woman younger than 45 in good health and CMV-seronegative.

Remarks on this clone: The junction differs from germline at one of its ends, possibly a read error. V usage is TRBV7-9 and J usage is TRBJ2-1; 7 bases agree with TRBD1. The germline CDR1 and CDR2 sequences are SEHNR and FQNEAQ (reference sequence). This CDR3 is built from 19 residues. The CDR3, as DNA: TGTTCCAGCAGTCAACAATCTTCCGGGACAGCGAAAACTTACAATGAGCAGTTCTTC. Translating it yields CSSSQQSSGTAKTYNEQFF.

This clone appeared a few times. The chain employs TRBV19 and TRBJ2-3, with D unresolved. The CDR3 is 16 residues long. Germline CDR1 is LNHDA and CDR2 is SQIVND (reference sequence). V was pared by 0 bases and J by 2 bases, with 12 bases between. CDR3 amino acids: CASSIDHSQVTDTQYF. The CDR3 region has the DNA TGTGCCAGTAGTATAGATCATTCGCAGGTCACAGATACGCAGTATTTT.

The chain is built from TRBV2 and TRBJ1-6; D is ambiguous. The CDR3 has 15 residues. CDR1 is SNHLY, CDR2 FYNNEI, per germline. Trimming took off 6 bases at V and 9 bases at J, with 18 bases between the two ends. CDR3 in amino acids: CASREEGAITSPLHF. In DNA, the CDR3 is TGTGCCAGCAGGGAGGAGGGCGCTATTACTTCACCCCTCCACTTT.

This sequence joins TRBV5-1 and TRBJ2-2, with TRBD2 matching 9 bases. The V and J ends lost 4 bases and 4 bases, in that order; junction bases with no gene match: 5. The CDR3 sequence is 15 residues long. Germline loops: CDR1 SGHRS, CDR2 YFSETQ. The CDR3 nucleotides read TGCGCCAGCAGCCCAAGCGGGAGGTCCACCGGGGAGCTGTTTTTT. This translates into CASSPSGRSTGELFF.

This CDR3 reads CASLYGGSGNTIYF. The CDR3 DNA sequence: TGTGCCAGCCTTTACGGGGGCTCTGGAAACACCATATATTTT. V usage is TRBV6-1 and J usage is TRBJ1-3, with a tentative D call TRBD1 (5 bases). The CDR3 extends over 14 amino acids. Germline values: CDR1 MNHNS, CDR2 SASEGT. V lost 8 bases to trimming and J lost 0 bases, with 11 bases between them.

V usage is TRBV9 and J usage is TRBJ2-3, with 7 bases fitting TRBD2. The CDR3 runs 19 residues. CDR1 is SGDLS, CDR2 YYNGEE, per germline. The J segment lost 0 bases and the V segment lost 4 bases, leaving 17 bases of the junction unmatched. The CDR3 coding sequence is TGTGCCAGCAGCCCAGGAAGGAACTTTGGACTAGTCAGCACAGATACGCAGTATTTT. Its translation: CASSPGRNFGLVSTDTQYF. The variable domain in full, with the rest retrieved from reference TRBV9 and TRBJ2-3, is DSGVTQTPKHLITATGQRVTLRCSPRSGDLSVYWYQQSLDQGLQFLIQYYNGEERAKGNILERFSAQQFPDLHSELNLSSLELGDSALYFCASSPGRNFGLVSTDTQYFGPGTRLTVL.

The V call is TRBV29-1, the J call TRBJ1-2; TRBD1 aligns across 7 bases. Germline V CDR1 and CDR2: SQVTM, ANQGSEA. CDR3 length: 13 amino acids. Trimming at V came to 3 bases and at J to 4 bases, leaving 5 bases not matched to a gene. The CDR3, as DNA: TGCAGCGTTGAGAGGACAGGACTCTATGGCTACACCTTC. This translates into CSVERTGLYGYTF.

This rearrangement joins TRBV11-3 to TRBJ2-7; 9 bases are a match to TRBD1. Trimming took 5 bases from V and 2 from J; bases not matched to a gene: 13. Germline V lookup: CDR1 SGHNT, CDR2 YENEEA. The CDR3 contains 17 residues. The CDR3 nucleotides are TGTGCCAGCAGCCACCCCAAACAGGGGGCCTCCCCCTACGAGCAGTACTTC. Protein: CASSHPKQGASPYEQYF.

The chain couples TRBV6-6 to TRBJ2-7; maybe TRBD1 (5 bases). This CDR3 is 13 amino acids long. The germline V and J ends were trimmed by 4 bases and 5 bases, with 12 bases remaining between them. Germline CDR1 MNHNY, CDR2 SVGAGI (reference sequence). Here the CDR3 DNA reads TGTGCCAGCAGTTCCAGGGCGTTCAACGAGCAGTACTTC. Translated, it gives CASSSRAFNEQYF.

The CDR3 region is CAWELGFSADTQYF. The CDR3 DNA reads as TGTGCCTGGGAACTAGGGTTTTCGGCAGATACGCAGTATTTT. The chain recombines TRBV30 with TRBJ2-3, with D possibly matching TRBD2 (5 bases). Trimming removed 5 bases at V and 4 bases at J, with 16 bases between. Germline CDR1 is GTSNPN and CDR2 is SVGIG (reference sequence). The CDR3 is 14 amino acids.

The gene calls are TRBV6-1 and TRBJ1-2; TRBD1 aligns across 8 bases. Germline CDR1 is MNHNS and CDR2 is SASEGT. The CDR3 is 14 residues long. The ends lost 3 bases at V and 7 bases at J; junction bases unmatched: 7. CDR3 coding DNA: TGTGCCAGCAGTGAGGCAGGGGGCCACTTTGGCTACACCTTC. Protein product: CASSEAGGHFGYTF.

This chain connects TRBV7-3 to TRBJ2-2; the D gene is possibly TRBD2 (5 bases). V lost 1 base, J lost 2 bases, and 11 bases lay in between. From germline, CDR1 is SGHTA and CDR2 FQGTGA. The CDR3 is made up of 16 amino acids. The CDR3 reads CASSLRRVLNTGELFF. The CDR3 DNA reads TGTGCCAGCAGCTTAAGGCGGGTTCTCAACACCGGGGAGCTGTTTTTT. Drawing the rest from reference TRBV7-3 and TRBJ2-2, the complete variable domain is GAGVSQTPSNKVTEKGKYVELRCDPISGHTALYWYRQSLGQGPEFLIYFQGTGAADDSGLPNDRFFAVRPEGSVSTLKIQRTERGDSAVYLCASSLRRVLNTGELFFGEGSRLTVL.

CDR3 DNA sequence: TGTGCCAGCAGTGAGGACCGAGACAGAACTTTCTTT. Its translation is CASSEDRDRTFF. The V gene is TRBV27, the J gene TRBJ1-1, with a tentative D call TRBD1 (5 bases). The CDR3 extends over 12 amino acids. Germline V gene data show CDR1 as MNHEY and CDR2 as SMNVEV (reference sequence). Trimming took 5 bases from V and 12 from J, leaving 16 bases between them.

The V call is TRBV7-2, the J call TRBJ1-4; TRBD1 agrees at 7 bases. Germline V lookup: CDR1 SGHTA, CDR2 FQGNSA. J lost 4 bases, V lost 3 bases, and 5 bases had no gene match. The CDR3 contains 15 residues. This chain's CDR3 is CASSFRQGFNEKLFF. CDR3 nucleotide sequence: TGTGCCAGCAGCTTCCGACAGGGCTTTAATGAAAAACTGTTTTTT.

The chain recombines TRBV7-2 with TRBJ2-1; tentative D call: TRBD2 (5 bases). Germline V CDR1 and CDR2: SGHTA, FQGNSA. The CDR3 runs to 13 residues. V was cut by 0 bases and J by 9 bases, with 9 bases left in between. CDR3 bases: TGTGCCAGCAGCTTAGCGGGAGCCGGTGAGCAGTTCTTC. Its protein product is CASSLAGAGEQFF. The variable domain in full, completed from reference TRBV7-2 and TRBJ2-1, reads GAGVSQSPSNKVTEKGKDVELRCDPISGHTALYWYRQSLGQGLEFLIYFQGNSAPDKSGLPSDRFSAERTGGSVSTLTIQRTQQEDSAVYLCASSLAGAGEQFFGPGTRLTVL.

J is TRBJ2-1 and V is TRBV30; TRBD2 matches at 10 bases. The CDR3 length is 17 residues. The V gene's germline CDR1 is GTSNPN and CDR2 SVGIG (reference sequence). V dropped 2 bases and J dropped 1; count of bases not matched to a gene: 8. CDR3: CAWSRLAGARSYNEQFF. Here the CDR3 DNA reads TGTGCCTGGAGTAGGCTAGCGGGGGCGCGGTCCTACAATGAGCAGTTCTTC.

V usage is TRBV28 and J usage is TRBJ2-5; D possibly corresponds to TRBD1 (6 bases). The CDR3 length is 11 residues. V lost 5 bases and J lost 9, with 10 bases in between. CDR1 and CDR2 (germline): MDHEN, SYDVKM. DNA of the CDR3: TGTGCCAGCAGTGGTTCAGGGGCCCAGTACTTC. Amino acid sequence: CASSGSGAQYF.

The V and J genes are TRBV23-1 and TRBJ2-7, with D possibly TRBD2 on 7 matching bases. TRBV23-1 is labeled an ORF, and its function is uncertain. The CDR3 is 17 amino acids. V lost 5 bases and J lost 4, with 24 bases in between. DNA for the CDR3: TGCGCCAGCAGTAATGTTAAGGGGAGGGGGGGTGGTTACGAGCAGTACTTC. The encoded protein is CASSNVKGRGGGYEQYF.

This clone showed up just a few times. The chain carries TRBV7-8 and TRBJ2-1; 11 nucleotides align to TRBD2. CDR3 size: 16 residues. Trimming took 1 base from V and 4 from J; bases not matched to a gene: 3. Germline V CDR1 and CDR2: SGHVS, FQNEAQ. CDR3 in DNA: TGTGCCAGCAGCTTAGAGGGGACTAGCGGTTACAATGAGCAGTTCTTC. Amino acids: CASSLEGTSGYNEQFF.

The gene calls are TRBV9 and TRBJ2-2, with 10 bases matching TRBD2. This CDR3 contains 17 residues. After removal of 0 bases from V and 2 bases from J, the junction contained 4 bases not matched to a gene. Germline-derived CDR1 and CDR2 are SGDLS and YYNGEE. For the CDR3, the DNA is TGTGCCAGCAGCGTAGGTAGCGGGAGGAAAAACACCGGGGAGCTGTTTTTT. This encodes CASSVGSGRKNTGELFF.

This clone was detected a few times. The chain links TRBV7-3 to TRBJ2-3; a weak D match, TRBD1 (7 bases). Trimming shortened V by 2 bases and J by 5 bases, and 14 bases separated the two germline ends. The CDR3 runs to 15 residues. Germline values: CDR1 SGHTA, CDR2 FQGTGA. CDR3: CASSLGGSGGDTQYF. DNA of the CDR3: TGTGCCAGCAGCTTAGGGGGGTCAGGGGGAGATACGCAGTATTTT.

V usage is TRBV7-6 and J usage is TRBJ1-1, with TRBD1 matching over 11 bases. The germline CDR1 and CDR2 sequences are SGHVS and FNYEAQ. V trimming: 3 bases; J trimming: 5 bases; junction bases outside the gene matches: 5. The length of the CDR3 is 15 residues. The chain's CDR3 is CASSFTGQGETEAFF. DNA of the CDR3: TGTGCCAGCAGCTTTACGGGACAGGGGGAAACTGAAGCTTTCTTT.

This rearrangement joins TRBV10-3 to TRBJ2-1; D possibly corresponds to TRBD2 (6 bases). The CDR3 length is 16 residues. V lost 4 bases, J lost 0 bases, and 13 bases lay in between. Per the germline V gene, CDR1 is ENHRY and CDR2 is SYGVKD. CDR3 sequence (DNA): TGTGCCATCAGTGGCAATGGCGGGGACTCCTACAATGAGCAGTTCTTC. This gives the protein CAISGNGGDSYNEQFF.

This clone has only one observation. The chain combines TRBV7-9 with TRBJ2-5; TRBD2 matches at 13 bases. The V segment lost 5 bases and the J segment 0 bases; nucleotides outside the gene matches: 3. The CDR3 consists of 16 residues. CDR1 is SEHNR, CDR2 FQNEAQ, per germline (reference sequence). The CDR3 spells CASSRGLAGNQETQYF. Written as DNA, the CDR3 is TGTGCCAGCAGCAGGGGACTAGCGGGGAACCAAGAGACCCAGTACTTC.

The V gene is TRBV2, the J gene TRBJ2-3; TRBD2 aligns across 8 bases. The germline gives CDR1 SNHLY, CDR2 FYNNEI. This CDR3 contains 15 residues. The J segment lost 6 bases and the V segment lost 4 bases, leaving 9 bases of the junction unmatched. The CDR3 DNA reads TGTGCCAGCAGTGTTCTTACGGGAGGGCTTGATACGCAGTATTTT. Translating gives CASSVLTGGLDTQYF.

J is TRBJ1-1 and V is TRBV7-9, with TRBD1 as a possible D gene (5 bases). Trimming took off 7 bases at V and 0 bases at J, with 12 bases between the two ends. The CDR3 totals 14 residues. From germline, CDR1 is SEHNR and CDR2 FQNEAQ (reference sequence). The chain's CDR3 is CASISTGVNTEAFF. In DNA form, the CDR3 reads TGTGCCAGCATCTCGACGGGGGTGAACACTGAAGCTTTCTTT.